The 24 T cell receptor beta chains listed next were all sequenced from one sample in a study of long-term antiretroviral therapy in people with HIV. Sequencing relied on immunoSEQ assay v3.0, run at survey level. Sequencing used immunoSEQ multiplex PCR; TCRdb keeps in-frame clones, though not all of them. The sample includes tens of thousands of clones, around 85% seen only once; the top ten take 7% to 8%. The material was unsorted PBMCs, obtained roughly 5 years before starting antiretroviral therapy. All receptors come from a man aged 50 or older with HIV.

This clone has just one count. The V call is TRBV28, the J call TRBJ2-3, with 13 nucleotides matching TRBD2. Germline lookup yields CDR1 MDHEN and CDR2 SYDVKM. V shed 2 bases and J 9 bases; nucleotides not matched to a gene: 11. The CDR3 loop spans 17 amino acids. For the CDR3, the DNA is TGTGCCAGCAGTTTAACTAGCGGGAGGGCCGGGGGTAAGACGCAGTATTTT. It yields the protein CASSLTSGRAGGKTQYF.

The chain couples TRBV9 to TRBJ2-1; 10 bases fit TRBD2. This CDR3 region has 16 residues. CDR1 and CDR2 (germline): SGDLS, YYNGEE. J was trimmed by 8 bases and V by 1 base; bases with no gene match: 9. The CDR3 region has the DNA TGTGCCAGCAGCGTAACTGGGTCTAGCGGGAGCCATGAGCAGTTCTTC. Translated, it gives CASSVTGSSGSHEQFF.

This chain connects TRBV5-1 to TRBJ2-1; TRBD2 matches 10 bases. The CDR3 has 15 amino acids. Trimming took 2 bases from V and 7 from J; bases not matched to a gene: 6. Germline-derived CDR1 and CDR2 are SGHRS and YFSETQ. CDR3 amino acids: CASSLIAGGGNEQFF. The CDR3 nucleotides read TGCGCCAGCAGCTTAATAGCGGGAGGAGGAAATGAGCAGTTCTTC.

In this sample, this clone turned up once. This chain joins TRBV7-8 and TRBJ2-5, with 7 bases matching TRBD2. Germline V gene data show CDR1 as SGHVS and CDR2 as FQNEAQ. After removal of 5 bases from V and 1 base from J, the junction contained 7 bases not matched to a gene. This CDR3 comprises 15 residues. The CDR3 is CASSPLAGVQETQYF. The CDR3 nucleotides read TGTGCCAGCAGCCCACTCGCGGGGGTCCAAGAGACCCAGTACTTC.

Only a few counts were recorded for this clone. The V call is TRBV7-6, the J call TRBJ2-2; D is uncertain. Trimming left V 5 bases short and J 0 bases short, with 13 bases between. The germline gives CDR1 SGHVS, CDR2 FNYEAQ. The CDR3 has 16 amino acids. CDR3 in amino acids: CASSPRLLANTGELFF. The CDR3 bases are TGTGCCAGCAGCCCAAGACTCCTCGCGAACACCGGGGAGCTGTTTTTT.

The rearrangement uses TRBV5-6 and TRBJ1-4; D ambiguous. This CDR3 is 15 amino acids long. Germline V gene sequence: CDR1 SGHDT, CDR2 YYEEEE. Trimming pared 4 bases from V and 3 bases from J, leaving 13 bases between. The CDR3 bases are TGTGCCAGCAGCACCATGGCCGGCGCTAATGAAAAACTGTTTTTT. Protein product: CASSTMAGANEKLFF.

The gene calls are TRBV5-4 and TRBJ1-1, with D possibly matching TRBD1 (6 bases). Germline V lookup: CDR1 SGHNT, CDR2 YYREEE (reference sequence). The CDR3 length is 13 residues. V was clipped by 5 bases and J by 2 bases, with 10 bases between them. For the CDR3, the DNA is TGTGCCAGCAGTTGGACAGTAAACACTGAAGCTTTCTTT. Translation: CASSWTVNTEAFF.

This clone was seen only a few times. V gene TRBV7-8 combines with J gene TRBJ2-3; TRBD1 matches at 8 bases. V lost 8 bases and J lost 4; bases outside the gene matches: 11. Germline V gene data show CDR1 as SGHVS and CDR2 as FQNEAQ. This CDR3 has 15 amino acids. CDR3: CASPQVGRGPDTQYF. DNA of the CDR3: TGTGCCAGCCCCCAGGTGGGCAGGGGGCCAGATACGCAGTATTTT.

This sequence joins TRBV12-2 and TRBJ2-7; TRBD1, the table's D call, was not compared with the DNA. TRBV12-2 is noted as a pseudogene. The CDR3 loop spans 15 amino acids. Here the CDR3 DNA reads TGTGCAAGTCGCATCGTCAGGGAAGGGGCGTACGAGCAGTACTTC. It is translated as CASRIVREGAYEQYF.

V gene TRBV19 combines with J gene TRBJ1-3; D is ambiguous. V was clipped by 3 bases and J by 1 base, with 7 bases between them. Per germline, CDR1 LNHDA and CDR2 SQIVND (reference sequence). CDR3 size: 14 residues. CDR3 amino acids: CASSISWSGNTIYF. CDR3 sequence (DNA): TGTGCCAGTAGTATCTCGTGGTCTGGAAACACCATATATTTT.

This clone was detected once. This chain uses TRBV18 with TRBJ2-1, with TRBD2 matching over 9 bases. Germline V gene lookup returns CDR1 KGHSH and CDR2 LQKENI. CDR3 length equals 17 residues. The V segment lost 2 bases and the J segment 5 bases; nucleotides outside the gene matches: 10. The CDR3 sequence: CASSPRTSDLADNEQFF. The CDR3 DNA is TGTGCCAGCTCACCAAGGACTAGCGACCTCGCGGACAATGAGCAGTTCTTC. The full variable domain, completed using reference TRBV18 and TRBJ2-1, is NAGVMQNPRHLVRRRGQEARLRCSPMKGHSHVYWYRQLPEEGLKFMVYLQKENIIDESGMPKERFSAEFPKEGPSILRIQQVVRGDSAAYFCASSPRTSDLADNEQFFGPGTRLTVL.

The CDR3 DNA reads TGTGCCAGCAGTTCTTGGGGGGGCACAGATACGCAGTATTTT. Its protein product is CASSSWGGTDTQYF. This chain links TRBV27 with TRBJ2-3, with D perhaps TRBD2 (6 bases). The V end lost 4 bases, the J end lost 1 base, and 9 bases lay between the germline ends. Germline CDR1 and CDR2: MNHEY and SMNVEV (reference sequence). CDR3 length equals 14 residues.

The CDR3 nucleotides read TGTGCCATCAGTGAGTCGCCGCTCCCGAGCTCCTACAATGAGCAGTTCTTC. Protein product: CAISESPLPSSYNEQFF. The chain carries TRBV10-3 and TRBJ2-1, with D unresolved. CDR3 length: 17 amino acids. V was cut by 0 bases and J by 0 bases, with 12 bases left in between. CDR1 ENHRY and CDR2 SYGVKD come from the germline V gene.

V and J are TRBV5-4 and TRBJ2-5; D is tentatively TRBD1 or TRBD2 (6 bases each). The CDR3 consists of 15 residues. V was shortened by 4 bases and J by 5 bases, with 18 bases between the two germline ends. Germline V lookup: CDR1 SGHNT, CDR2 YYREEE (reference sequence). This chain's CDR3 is CASSPTGIGRETQYF. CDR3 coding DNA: TGTGCCAGCAGCCCCACAGGGATTGGGAGGGAGACCCAGTACTTC. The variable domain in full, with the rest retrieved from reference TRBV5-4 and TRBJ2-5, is ETGVTQSPTHLIKTRGQQVTLRCSSQSGHNTVSWYQQALGQGPQFIFQYYREEENGRGNFPPRFSGLQFPNYSSELNVNALELDDSALYLCASSPTGIGRETQYFGPGTRLLVL.

This CDR3 is CATSRGGDRAQDTQYF. CDR3 bases: TGTGCCACCAGCAGAGGCGGGGACAGGGCACAGGATACGCAGTATTTT. The V and J genes are TRBV15 and TRBJ2-3, with 9 nucleotides matching TRBD1. Trimming at V came to 1 base and at J to 6 bases, leaving 8 bases not matched to a gene. Looked up from germline, CDR1 is LNHNV and CDR2 is YYDKDF (reference sequence). The CDR3 is made up of 16 amino acids.

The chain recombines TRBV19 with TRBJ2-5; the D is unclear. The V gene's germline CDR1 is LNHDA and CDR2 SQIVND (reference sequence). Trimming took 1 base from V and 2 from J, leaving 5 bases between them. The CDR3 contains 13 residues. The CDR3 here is CASSIGQQETQYF. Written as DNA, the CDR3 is TGTGCCAGTAGTATAGGTCAGCAAGAGACCCAGTACTTC. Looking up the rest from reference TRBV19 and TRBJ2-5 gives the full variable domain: DGGITQSPKYLFRKEGQNVTLSCEQNLNHDAMYWYRQDPGQGLRLIYYSQIVNDFQKGDIAEGYSVSREKKESFPLTVTSAQKNPTAFYLCASSIGQQETQYFGPGTRLLVL.

The CDR3 bases are TGTGCCAGCTCACGAGCGGGAGAAGGAGAGACCCAGTACTTC. It translates to CASSRAGEGETQYF. This chain connects TRBV18 to TRBJ2-5; 8 nucleotides match TRBD2. Per germline, CDR1 KGHSH and CDR2 LQKENI. Trimming took 4 bases from V and 4 from J; bases not matched to a gene: 5. The CDR3 is 14 amino acids.

The CDR3, as DNA: TGCAGCGTCGCCCGGACGGTTGATGAAGCTTTCTTT. It yields the protein CSVARTVDEAFF. The chain is built from TRBV29-1 and TRBJ1-1; D is ambiguous. This CDR3 contains 12 residues. Germline V gene sequence: CDR1 SQVTM, CDR2 ANQGSEA. V shed 6 bases and J shed 7 bases, with 15 bases lying between them.

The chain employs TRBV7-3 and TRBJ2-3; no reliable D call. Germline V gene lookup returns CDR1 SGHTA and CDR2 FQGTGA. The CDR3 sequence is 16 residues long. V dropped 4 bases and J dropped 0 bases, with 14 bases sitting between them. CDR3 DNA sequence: TGTGCCAGCAGCTCTGGGCGTAGCCGGAGCACAGATACGCAGTATTTT. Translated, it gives CASSSGRSRSTDTQYF.

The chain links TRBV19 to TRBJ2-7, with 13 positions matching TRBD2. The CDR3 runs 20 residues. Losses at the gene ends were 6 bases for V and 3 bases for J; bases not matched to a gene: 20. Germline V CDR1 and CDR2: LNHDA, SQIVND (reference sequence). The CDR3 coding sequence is TGTGCCAGTAGCCCGCTGGCGGGGGTTAGACTAGCGGGAGGATTCTACGAGCAGTACTTC. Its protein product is CASSPLAGVRLAGGFYEQYF.

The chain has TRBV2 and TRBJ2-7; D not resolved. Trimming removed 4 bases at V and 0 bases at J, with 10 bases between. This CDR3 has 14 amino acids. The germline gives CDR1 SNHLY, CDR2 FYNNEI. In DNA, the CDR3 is TGTGCCAGCAGTGCGCAGGCCTTCTCCTACGAGCAGTACTTC. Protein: CASSAQAFSYEQYF.

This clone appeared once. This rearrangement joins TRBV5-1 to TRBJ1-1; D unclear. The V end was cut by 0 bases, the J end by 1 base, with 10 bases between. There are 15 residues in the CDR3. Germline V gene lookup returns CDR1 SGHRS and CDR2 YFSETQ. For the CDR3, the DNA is TGCGCCAGCAGCTTGGTAGGTCGGCAGAACACTGAAGCTTTCTTT. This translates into CASSLVGRQNTEAFF.

CDR3 DNA: TGTGCCAGCAGTCCCACTAGCGGGAGTGTCAATGAGCAGTTCTTC. This codes for CASSPTSGSVNEQFF. The chain has TRBV2 and TRBJ2-1, with 11 bases aligning to TRBD2. The CDR3 spans 15 residues. With V trimmed by 5 bases and J by 6 bases, 6 bases remained unmatched. Germline lookup yields CDR1 SNHLY and CDR2 FYNNEI.

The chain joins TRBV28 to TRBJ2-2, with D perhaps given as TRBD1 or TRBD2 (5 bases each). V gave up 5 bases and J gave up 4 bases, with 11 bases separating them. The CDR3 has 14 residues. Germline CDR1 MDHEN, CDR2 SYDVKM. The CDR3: CASSRGEFTGELFF. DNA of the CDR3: TGTGCCAGCAGTAGGGGAGAATTCACCGGGGAGCTGTTTTTT.